These T cell receptor beta chains were read from a single sample in a study of control samples from healthy donors and cancer patients. The method was immunoSEQ multiplex PCR; TCRdb's version includes in-frame clones alone and lacks a portion of them. The sample holds some 120,000 clones; 80% to 90% are singletons and the top ten take about 8.7%. The sample consisted of blood. All receptors come from a man aged 35 to 55 in good health. The CDR3 runs from the conserved cysteine through the conserved F or W. D genes are given only for firm matches. Size is omitted from some rows. Given values are once, few, many or a class for expanded clones.

clone_size j_call d_call v_call cdr3_aa cdr3_nt
. TRBJ2-5 . TRBV5-1 CASSIAPGRGQETQYF TGCGCCAGCAGCATTGCCCCGGGGCGGGGCCAAGAGACCCAGTACTTC
. TRBJ1-1 . TRBV11-3 CASSATGNTEAFF TGTGCCAGCAGCGCAACAGGTAACACTGAAGCTTTCTTT
. TRBJ2-3 TRBD2 TRBV5-1 CASSLASGGLGDTQYF TGCGCCAGCAGCTTGGCTAGCGGGGGTTTGGGGGATACGCAGTATTTT
. TRBJ2-2 TRBD2 TRBV7-3 CASSLKGTSGGTGELFF TGTGCCAGCAGCTTAAAGGGGACTAGCGGGGGTACCGGGGAGCTGTTTTTT
. TRBJ1-2 . TRBV6-6 CASSQNPGRRGGGNYGYTF TGTGCCAGCAGTCAGAACCCGGGACGTAGAGGAGGGGGTAACTATGGCTACACCTTC
. TRBJ1-5 . TRBV4-3 CASSRAPGQPQHF TGCGCCAGCAGCCGTGCCCCAGGACAGCCCCAGCATTTT
. TRBJ1-1 . TRBV7-8 CASSLAPEIRTNTEAFF TGTGCCAGCAGCTTAGCGCCGGAGATTCGGACGAACACTGAAGCTTTCTTT
once TRBJ1-1 . TRBV18 CASSPGAGVNTEAFF TGTGCCAGCTCACCTGGGGCAGGGGTGAACACTGAAGCTTTCTTT
once TRBJ1-3 TRBD1 TRBV6-1 CASSSTGSSGNTIYF TGTGCCAGCAGTTCGACAGGGAGCTCTGGAAACACCATATATTTT
. TRBJ2-7 TRBD2 TRBV3-1/TRBV3-2 CASSREAGGPYEQYF TGTGCCAGCAGCCGTGAAGCGGGGGGGCCCTACGAGCAGTACTTC
. TRBJ2-7 TRBD2 TRBV2 CASRRLAGGPGTLYEQYF TGTGCCAGCAGGCGACTAGCGGGGGGGCCTGGGACCTTGTACGAGCAGTACTTC
. TRBJ1-4 . TRBV19 CASKRRTGRNEKLFF TGTGCCAGTAAAAGGAGAACGGGGCGAAATGAAAAACTGTTTTTT
. TRBJ2-7 . TRBV7-2 CASSSPRRASYEQYF TGTGCCAGCAGCTCACCGCGGCGGGCATCCTACGAGCAGTACTTC
. TRBJ1-5 TRBD1 TRBV18 CASSPTGQVSNQPQHF TGTGCCAGCTCACCAACCGGACAGGTCAGCAATCAGCCCCAGCATTTT
few TRBJ2-1 . TRBV24-1 CATSDSVNNEQFF TGTGCCACCAGTGATTCGGTCAACAATGAGCAGTTCTTC
. TRBJ1-1 TRBD1 TRBV7-9 CASRGSNRGNTEAFF TGTGCCAGCAGGGGGAGTAACAGGGGCAACACTGAAGCTTTCTTT
. TRBJ1-5 . TRBV18 CASSPLGGDQPQHF TGTGCCAGCTCACCTCTTGGGGGGGATCAGCCCCAGCATTTT
once TRBJ2-3 . TRBV4-2 CASSQEWGPSSDTQYF TGTGCCAGCAGCCAAGAATGGGGACCTAGTTCAGATACGCAGTATTTT
. TRBJ1-2 . TRBV24-1 CATSEGGSGYGYTF TGTGCCACCAGTGAAGGGGGGTCTGGCTATGGCTACACCTTC
. TRBJ2-3 . TRBV18 CASSLRDRLAGYTDTQYF TGTGCCAGCTCACTCCGGGACAGGTTAGCGGGTTACACAGATACGCAGTATTTT
. TRBJ2-5 TRBD2 TRBV5-5 CASSLAASGAGETQYF TGTGCCAGCAGCTTGGCGGCTAGCGGGGCAGGAGAGACCCAGTACTTC
. TRBJ2-4 . TRBV6-2/TRBV6-3 CASSYGPYIQYF TGTGCCAGCAGTTATGGGCCGTACATTCAGTACTTC
. TRBJ2-5 . TRBV18 CASSPPSETQYF TGTGCCAGCTCACCACCATCGGAGACCCAGTACTTC
. TRBJ2-2 TRBD1 TRBV4-3 CASSQVLTGADTGELFF TGCGCCAGCAGCCAGGTTTTAACAGGGGCCGACACCGGGGAGCTGTTTTTT
. TRBJ2-4 . TRBV7-8 CASRHQGGYIQYF TGTGCCAGCAGGCACCAGGGGGGATACATTCAGTACTTC
. TRBJ1-2 TRBD1 TRBV6-1 CASSEADRGLLGYTF TGTGCCAGCAGTGAAGCGGACAGGGGGCTTTTGGGCTACACCTTC
. TRBJ2-1 TRBD1 TRBV24-1 CATSDLHPGQGGKNYNEQFF TGTGCCACCAGTGATTTGCACCCAGGACAGGGAGGAAAAAATTACAATGAGCAGTTCTTC
. TRBJ1-2 TRBD1 TRBV18 CASSPDIRGLYGYTF TGTGCCAGCTCACCCGACATAAGGGGGCTCTATGGCTACACCTTC
once TRBJ1-2 . TRBV6-1 CASREGGLGGYTF TGTGCCAGCAGGGAAGGGGGGTTAGGTGGCTACACCTTC
. TRBJ2-2 . TRBV5-6 CASSFTTATGELFF TGTGCCAGCAGCTTCACTACAGCCACCGGGGAGCTGTTTTTT
. TRBJ2-2 . TRBV7-3 CASSLSGGARHTGELFF TGTGCCAGCAGCTTATCAGGGGGGGCACGCCACACCGGGGAGCTGTTTTTT
. TRBJ2-7 TRBD1 TRBV10-2 CASTWTGGIDEQYF TGCGCCAGCACTTGGACAGGGGGCATCGACGAGCAGTACTTC
. TRBJ1-5 . TRBV21-1 CASSKARDRGGQPQHF TGTGCCAGCAGCAAAGCCCGGGACAGGGGGGGTCAGCCCCAGCATTTT
. TRBJ1-2 . TRBV7-2 CASSLQGQIYGYTF TGTGCCAGCAGCTTACAGGGGCAGATCTATGGCTACACCTTC
. TRBJ1-2 . TRBV7-9 CASSLGSPRYQGKDYGYTF TGTGCCAGCAGCTTAGGTTCTCCTCGGTACCAGGGCAAGGACTATGGCTACACCTTC
. TRBJ1-2 . TRBV20-1 CSAPGRHGYTF TGCAGTGCACCGGGACGACATGGCTACACCTTC
. TRBJ1-1 . TRBV5-1 CASSLQGRGTEAFF TGCGCCAGCAGCTTGCAGGGAAGGGGCACTGAAGCTTTCTTT
. TRBJ2-2 . TRBV7-9 CASSSNQPGELFF TGTGCCAGCAGCTCGAACCAGCCCGGGGAGCTGTTTTTT
. TRBJ2-5 . TRBV11-3 CASSLQDIETQYF TGTGCCAGCAGCCTCCAAGATATAGAGACCCAGTACTTC
. TRBJ2-3 . TRBV24-1 CATSDWGAGADTQYF TGTGCCACCAGTGATTGGGGGGCAGGGGCAGATACGCAGTATTTT
. TRBJ2-2 . TRBV27 CASSLFPDRINTGELFF TGTGCCAGCAGTTTATTCCCAGACAGGATTAACACCGGGGAGCTGTTTTTT
few TRBJ1-5 . TRBV12-5 CASGPGRGTNQPQHF TGTGCTAGTGGCCCCGGTAGGGGAACCAATCAGCCCCAGCATTTT
. TRBJ2-7 . TRBV29-1 CSVYDRPTYEQYF TGCAGCGTCTACGACAGGCCTACCTACGAGCAGTACTTC